A single sample is the source of the 29 T cell receptor beta chains below, sequenced in a study of OX40 agonist ivuxolimab in advanced cancers. The method was immunoSEQ multiplex PCR; TCRdb's version includes in-frame clones alone and lacks a portion of them. Of approximately 76,000 clones listed, roughly nine tenths are singletons. The sample here was CD4+ or CD8+ T cells sorted from blood, taken in a trial of the OX40 agonist ivuxolimab. The receptors shown here come from an adult with an advanced solid tumor such as melanoma, head and neck, liver or kidney cancer.

This clone appeared a single time. The V call is TRBV7-8, the J call TRBJ2-5; D ambiguous. The CDR3 runs 12 residues. CDR1 is SGHVS, CDR2 FQNEAQ, per germline. V gave up 2 bases and J gave up 4 bases, with 5 bases separating them. This CDR3 is CASSLSRETQYF. DNA for the CDR3: TGTGCCAGCAGCTTATCTCGAGAGACCCAGTACTTC. The full variable domain, in which reference TRBV7-8 and TRBJ2-5 provide the parts outside the CDR3, is GAGVSQSPRYKVAKRGQDVALRCDPISGHVSLFWYQQALGQGPEFLTYFQNEAQLDKSGLPSDRFFAERPEGSVSTLKIQRTQQEDSAVYLCASSLSRETQYFGPGTRLLVL.

The chain couples TRBV13 to TRBJ1-4; possible D gene TRBD1, 5 bases. Trimming removed 3 bases at V and 5 bases at J, with 10 bases between. The CDR3 is made up of 14 amino acids. Germline lookup yields CDR1 PRHDT and CDR2 FYEKMQ (reference sequence). The CDR3 nucleotides read TGTGCCAGCAGCTTCAGACAGAGCAATGAAAAACTGTTTTTT. Protein sequence: CASSFRQSNEKLFF.

The CDR3 nucleotides are TGTGCCAGCAGTGAATGGGTCAGCGGGGAGCTGTTTTTT. It is translated as CASSEWVSGELFF. The rearrangement joins TRBV9 to TRBJ2-2; D remains unclear. Trimming shortened V by 5 bases and J by 7 bases, and 12 bases separated the two germline ends. This CDR3 has 13 amino acids. Germline V gene data show CDR1 as SGDLS and CDR2 as YYNGEE.

The chain carries TRBV19 and TRBJ2-6, with D tentatively TRBD1 (6 bases). The V end was cut by 0 bases, the J end by 3 bases, with 6 bases between. Germline CDR1 reads LNHDA; CDR2 reads SQIVND (reference sequence). This CDR3 is built from 15 residues. CDR3 DNA: TGTGCCAGTAGTATAGAGACAGGTGGGGCCAACGTCCTGACTTTC. This encodes CASSIETGGANVLTF.

This clone was counted once. The rearrangement links TRBV4-1 to TRBJ2-2; D gene unclear. The CDR3 sequence is 15 residues long. Germline CDR1 is MGHRA and CDR2 is YSYEKL. Trimming took off 1 base at V and 2 bases at J, with 8 bases between the two ends. CDR3 in amino acids: CASSQGSHNTGELFF. The CDR3 nucleotides are TGCGCCAGCAGCCAAGGTTCGCACAACACCGGGGAGCTGTTTTTT.

The CDR3 nucleotides read TGTGCTAGTGGGGCGGGCACAGATACGCAGTATTTT. This encodes CASGAGTDTQYF. The chain links TRBV12-5 to TRBJ2-3; D is undetermined. Trimming cost V 6 bases and J 1 base, with 5 bases left between them. The CDR3 contains 12 residues. Germline V gene lookup returns CDR1 LGHNT and CDR2 FRNRAP.

V and J are TRBV2 and TRBJ2-2, with 8 bases identical to TRBD2. CDR1 is SNHLY, CDR2 FYNNEI, per germline. This CDR3 contains 15 residues. Trimming removed 7 bases from V and 1 base from J; junction bases left unmatched: 5. Here the CDR3 reads CASKLLAGNTGELFF. DNA for the CDR3: TGTGCCAGCAAGCTGCTAGCGGGGAACACCGGGGAGCTGTTTTTT. The full variable domain, with the rest looked up from reference TRBV2 and TRBJ2-2, is EPEVTQTPSHQVTQMGQEVILRCVPISNHLYFYWYRQILGQKVEFLVSFYNNEISEKSEIFDDQFSVERPDGSNFTLKIRSTKLEDSAMYFCASKLLAGNTGELFFGEGSRLTVL.

This clone was counted once. The chain uses TRBV11-3 and TRBJ2-3; D might be TRBD1 (6 bases). CDR1 SGHNT and CDR2 YENEEA come from the germline V gene. The V end lost 5 bases, the J end lost 0 bases, and 12 bases lay between the germline ends. CDR3 length: 15 residues. This CDR3 is CASSPGRGSTDTQYF. In DNA, the CDR3 is TGTGCCAGCAGCCCCGGTAGGGGGAGCACAGATACGCAGTATTTT.

The chain uses TRBV2 and TRBJ1-2, with 7 bases matching TRBD1. Germline V gene sequence: CDR1 SNHLY, CDR2 FYNNEI. Trimming cost V 3 bases and J 8 bases; bases outside gene matches: 9. The CDR3 sequence is 14 residues long. The CDR3 DNA reads as TGTGCCAGCAGTGAGCTCAGGGGGGTGGGCGGCTACACCTTC. Translating gives CASSELRGVGGYTF.

Here the CDR3 reads CASSRPGESYEQYF. Here the CDR3 DNA reads TGTGCCAGCTCTCGCCCAGGGGAGTCCTACGAGCAGTACTTC. The chain combines TRBV18 with TRBJ2-5, with D maybe TRBD1 (6 bases). The DNA end is a closer match to TRBJ2-7, so the J assignment may be wrong. Per germline, CDR1 KGHSH and CDR2 LQKENI. CDR3 length equals 14 residues.

The CDR3 loop is CASDRLADNEQFF. The CDR3 DNA is TGTGCCAGCGATCGACTAGCGGATAATGAGCAGTTCTTC. This chain connects TRBV7-9 to TRBJ2-1; TRBD2 matches 9 bases. CDR1 SEHNR and CDR2 FQNEAQ come from the germline V gene (reference sequence). This CDR3 is built from 13 residues. Losses at the gene ends were 8 bases for V and 7 bases for J; bases not matched to a gene: 6.

This chain uses TRBV6-6 with TRBJ2-7, with 9 bases aligning to TRBD2. The CDR3 is made up of 15 amino acids. Germline loops: CDR1 MNHNY, CDR2 SVGAGI (reference sequence). V dropped 1 base and J dropped 4; count of bases not matched to a gene: 5. CDR3 region: CASSYLAGDEYEQYF. The CDR3 bases are TGTGCCAGCAGTTACTTAGCGGGAGACGAATACGAGCAGTACTTC.

The chain joins TRBV30 to TRBJ1-6; D call uncertain. This CDR3 has 12 residues. V lost 3 bases, J lost 7 bases, and 7 bases lay in between. Germline V gene lookup returns CDR1 GTSNPN and CDR2 SVGIG (reference sequence). This CDR3 is CAWSLNNSPLHF. The CDR3, as DNA: TGTGCCTGGAGCCTTAACAATTCACCCCTCCACTTT.

This chain uses TRBV6-1 with TRBJ2-5, with 9 nucleotides matching TRBD2. The CDR3 totals 16 residues. V lost 1 base to trimming and J lost 5 bases; unmatched junction nucleotides: 8. Germline values: CDR1 MNHNS, CDR2 SASEGT. CDR3 residues: CASSEGWASGIETQYF. DNA for the CDR3: TGTGCCAGCAGTGAAGGTTGGGCTAGCGGGATTGAGACCCAGTACTTC.

On this clone itself: The same CDR3 also results from other DNA sequences found in this sample. This chain joins TRBV13 and TRBJ2-2; no clear D gene. Trimming left V 0 bases short and J 7 bases short, with 3 bases between. Germline values: CDR1 PRHDT, CDR2 FYEKMQ (reference sequence). This CDR3 has 12 residues. CDR3 sequence: CASSLGLGELFF. The DNA of the CDR3 is TGTGCCAGCAGCTTAGGTCTCGGGGAGCTGTTTTTT.

The chain joins TRBV27 to TRBJ2-7; 7 nucleotides agree with TRBD1. With V trimmed by 8 bases and J by 5 bases, 3 bases remained unmatched. The V gene's germline CDR1 is MNHEY and CDR2 SMNVEV (reference sequence). The CDR3 is made up of 11 amino acids. The CDR3 region is CASWDSDEQYF. The DNA for the CDR3 is TGTGCCAGCTGGGACAGTGACGAGCAGTACTTC.

V and J are TRBV28 and TRBJ1-1, with TRBD1 identical over 8 bases. The germline CDR1 and CDR2 sequences are MDHEN and SYDVKM. J lost 1 base, V lost 2 bases, and 0 bases had no gene match. The CDR3 loop spans 14 amino acids. As DNA, the CDR3 is TGTGCCAGCAGTTTAGGGACAGGGAACACTGAAGCTTTCTTT. Amino acid sequence: CASSLGTGNTEAFF.

The J gene is TRBJ2-5, the V gene TRBV19, with 9 bases identical to TRBD1. The end of the DNA fits TRBJ2-7 better, so the J call may be wrong. CDR3 length: 14 amino acids. CDR1 is LNHDA and CDR2 is SQIVND in the germline V gene (reference sequence). CDR3 region: CASSSSGQGHEQYF. For the CDR3, the DNA is TGTGCCAGTAGCTCTTCGGGACAGGGTCACGAGCAGTACTTC.

The chain links TRBV6-4 to TRBJ2-2; the D is unclear. V lost 0 bases and J 4 bases, leaving 3 bases between the germline ends. The CDR3 has 13 residues. Germline values: CDR1 MRHNA, CDR2 SNTAGT. The DNA of the CDR3 is TGTGCCAGCAGTGACTCGGCCACCGGGGAGCTGTTTTTT. Amino acids: CASSDSATGELFF.

The V call is TRBV28, the J call TRBJ2-7, with a possible D match to TRBD1 (6 bases). Germline V CDR1 and CDR2: MDHEN, SYDVKM. The CDR3 has 17 residues. Trimming left V 2 bases short and J 1 base short, with 18 bases between. The chain's CDR3 is CASSLSPGQTLSYEQYF. As DNA, the CDR3 is TGTGCCAGCAGTTTAAGCCCCGGACAGACCCTTTCCTACGAGCAGTACTTC.

The chain couples TRBV28 to TRBJ2-5; 11 positions agree with TRBD2. V shed 5 bases and J 4 bases; nucleotides not matched to a gene: 15. Germline lookup yields CDR1 MDHEN and CDR2 SYDVKM. CDR3 length equals 18 residues. This CDR3 reads CASSLSGGLAGGGETQYF. CDR3 in DNA: TGTGCCAGCAGTCTCTCAGGGGGTCTAGCGGGAGGAGGAGAGACCCAGTACTTC. Together with reference TRBV28 and TRBJ2-5, the CDR3 gives the full variable domain: DVKVTQSSRYLVKRTGEKVFLECVQDMDHENMFWYRQDPGLGLRLIYFSYDVKMKEKGDIPEGYSVSREKKERFSLILESASTNQTSMYLCASSLSGGLAGGGETQYFGPGTRLLVL.

The CDR3 region is CASTKGTTGNTIYF. CDR3 nucleotides: TGTGCCAGCACCAAGGGGACGACTGGAAACACCATATATTTT. This rearrangement joins TRBV6-5 to TRBJ1-3, with TRBD1 as a possible D gene (5 bases). Germline V gives CDR1 MNHEY, CDR2 SVGAGI. The CDR3 is 14 residues long. The V and J ends lost 7 bases and 2 bases respectively, with 12 bases between them.

The rearrangement links TRBV27 to TRBJ1-1, with D unresolved. Germline CDR1 and CDR2: MNHEY and SMNVEV (reference sequence). This CDR3 has 14 amino acids. V was cut by 3 bases and J by 1 base, with 9 bases left in between. CDR3 DNA: TGTGCCAGCAGTTTTATAGGGCCGAACACTGAAGCTTTCTTT. It is translated as CASSFIGPNTEAFF.

The chain combines TRBV28 with TRBJ1-1, with TRBD1 matching over 10 bases. The germline V gene encodes CDR1 MDHEN and CDR2 SYDVKM. The CDR3 length is 15 residues. The junction had 10 bases not matched to a gene; V was cut back by 9 bases and J by 3 bases. The CDR3 bases are TGTGCCAGTAGTAGACAGGGGGCATCCCACACTGAAGCTTTCTTT. As protein: CASSRQGASHTEAFF.

On this clone itself: One end of the junction does not line up with germline, which may come from a read error. Within the sample, other DNA sequences also encode this same CDR3. The chain recombines TRBV5-1 with TRBJ1-4; possibly TRBD1 for D (6 bases). In germline, CDR1 is SGHRS, CDR2 YFSETQ. The CDR3 length is 14 residues. CDR3: CASSWTEPNEKLFF. In DNA, the CDR3 is TGCGCCAGCAGCTGGACAGAGCCTAACGAAAAACTGTTTTTT.

The V call is TRBV29-1, the J call TRBJ2-7; weak D call: TRBD1 (6 bases). Germline lookup yields CDR1 SQVTM and CDR2 ANQGSEA. Trimming removed 2 bases at V and 6 bases at J, with 14 bases between. The CDR3 consists of 13 residues. The CDR3 protein is CSVEPNTGFEQYF. For the CDR3, the DNA is TGCAGCGTTGAACCTAATACAGGGTTCGAGCAGTACTTC.

This clone was recorded only once. CDR3 in DNA: TGTGCCAGCAGCACCCAGGGGAGTCACAATCAGCCCCAGCATTTT. This sequence encodes CASSTQGSHNQPQHF. V gene TRBV7-8 combines with J gene TRBJ1-5, with D tentatively TRBD1 (6 bases). V was cut by 5 bases and J by 3 bases, with 14 bases left in between. Germline V gene data show CDR1 as SGHVS and CDR2 as FQNEAQ. This CDR3 has 15 amino acids. Using reference TRBV7-8 and TRBJ1-5 for the parts outside the CDR3, the full variable domain is GAGVSQSPRYKVAKRGQDVALRCDPISGHVSLFWYQQALGQGPEFLTYFQNEAQLDKSGLPSDRFFAERPEGSVSTLKIQRTQQEDSAVYLCASSTQGSHNQPQHFGDGTRLSIL.

Written as DNA, the CDR3 is TGCGCCAGCAACGACAGGGGATCCTACAATGAGCAGTTCTTC. Translated, it gives CASNDRGSYNEQFF. The genes are TRBV10-2 and TRBJ2-1, with TRBD1 identical over 8 bases. The CDR3 runs 14 residues. Germline-derived CDR1 and CDR2 are WSHSY and SAAADI. Germline trimming cut 7 bases from V and 1 base from J; bases unmatched to any gene: 3.

A remark on this clone: A read error may account for a junction end that differs from germline. The chain links TRBV7-3 to TRBJ2-1; D is uncertain. CDR1 and CDR2 (germline): SGHTA, FQGTGA. The length of the CDR3 is 16 residues. For the CDR3, the DNA is TGTGCCAGCAGCTTTGGGTTCACGGTAAACTACTATGAGCAGTTCTTC. Protein product: CASSFGFTVNYYEQFF.